What follows is one TCR beta chain and its context. 60 Vbeta and 13 Jbeta primers were used in PCR. The table came from immunoSEQ multiplex PCR; TCRdb's copy has only in-frame clones and leaves some out. This table holds about 90,000 clones, about 66% found once. The sample belongs to a study of cytomegalovirus exposure and HLA in healthy donors. The germline gives CDR1 SEHNR, CDR2 FQNEAQ (reference sequence). The CDR3 loop spans 15 amino acids. J lost 3 bases, V lost 5 bases, and 8 bases had no gene match. The clonotype comes from a woman aged 45-65 years in good health and CMV-seropositive. The chain uses TRBV7-9 and TRBJ2-5; 8 nucleotides agree with TRBD2. Sequenced material: PBMCs. As DNA, the CDR3 is TGTGCCAGCAGCAAAGGAGTAGCGGGAAAAGAGACCCAGTACTTC. This codes for CASSKGVAGKETQYF.